This passage covers 8 T cell receptor beta chains from one sample sequenced in a study of blood T cells in healthy people across ages. Combining a sample-barcoded 5' primer with a J-beta primer mix, a second PCR ran for roughly 7 to 12 cycles. TCRdb reprocessed the 5' RACE reads via MiXCR and lists one record per CDR3 protein. This table has 650,000 to 900,000 distinct CDR3 sequences, approximately 59% appearing once. The material sequenced was blood. Source of these receptors: a man aged 30 to 45 in good health.

In its sample, this clonotype was seen once. The chain joins TRBV18 to TRBJ1-1; no clear D gene. This CDR3 is 11 amino acids long. The V end lost 3 bases, the J end lost 10 bases, and 9 bases lay between the germline ends. Per the germline V gene, CDR1 is KGHSH and CDR2 is LQKENI. CDR3 residues: CASSPGSGAFF. The CDR3 nucleotides read TGTGCCAGCTCACCGGGGAGCGGAGCTTTCTTT. Looking up the rest from reference TRBV18 and TRBJ1-1 gives the full variable domain: NAGVMQNPRHLVRRRGQEARLRCSPMKGHSHVYWYRQLPEEGLKFMVYLQKENIIDESGMPKERFSAEFPKEGPSILRIQQVVRGDSAAYFCASSPGSGAFFGQGTRLTVV.

This chain links TRBV20-1 with TRBJ2-3; 8 bases are a match to TRBD1. The CDR3 is 15 residues long. Losses at the gene ends were 0 bases for V and 1 base for J; bases not matched to a gene: 3. Germline CDR1 reads DFQATT; CDR2 reads SNEGSKA (reference sequence). CDR3 bases: TGCAGTGCTAGAGATTTGACAGGGGGCACAGATACGCAGTATTTT. This codes for CSARDLTGGTDTQYF.

The genes are TRBV7-7 and TRBJ2-7; D is unresolved. The end of the DNA is better explained by TRBJ2-5, so the J call may be wrong. This CDR3 comprises 14 residues. The V gene's germline CDR1 is SSHAT and CDR2 FNYEAQ (reference sequence). The CDR3 here is CASSQTVGRETQYF. CDR3 nucleotides: TGTGCCAGCAGCCAAACAGTTGGGCGGGAGACCCAGTACTTC.

The V call is TRBV6-5, the J call TRBJ2-7, with 9 bases lining up with TRBD1. This CDR3 region has 17 residues. The V segment lost 0 bases and the J segment 8 bases; nucleotides outside the gene matches: 14. Germline V gene data show CDR1 as MNHEY and CDR2 as SVGAGI. The CDR3 sequence is CASSYSMAGTGNHKQYF. The CDR3 region has the DNA TGTGCCAGCAGTTACTCGATGGCCGGGACAGGGAACCACAAGCAGTACTTC.

Only a few counts were recorded for this clonotype. This chain uses TRBV4-3 with TRBJ2-1, with a tentative D call TRBD2 (5 bases). With 0 bases removed from V and 0 bases from J, the gap between germline ends came to 12 bases. This CDR3 has 17 amino acids. Germline V CDR1 and CDR2: LGHNA, YSLEER. CDR3 loop: CASSQDPPSGSYNEQFF. The CDR3 DNA sequence: TGCGCCAGCAGCCAAGACCCCCCCAGCGGCTCCTACAATGAGCAGTTCTTC.

A word on this clonotype: Its ends do not fully match the called genes, so a read error is possible. The CDR3 coding sequence is TGTGCTAGCAGCTTACTTGGCAGGGAGGAGCAGTACTTC. Protein product: CASSLLGREEQYF. J is TRBJ2-4 and V is TRBV7-7, with D possibly matching TRBD2 (6 bases). This CDR3 comprises 13 residues. Per germline, CDR1 SSHAT and CDR2 FNYEAQ (reference sequence). Filled out from reference TRBV7-7 and TRBJ2-4, the complete variable domain reads GAGVSQSPRYKVTKRGQDVTLRCDPISSHATLYWYQQALGQGPEFLTYFNYEAQPDKSGLPSDRFSAERPEGSISTLTIQRTEQRDSAMYRCASSLLGREEQYFGAGTRLSVL.

V is TRBV20-1 and J is TRBJ1-5, with 7 bases that match TRBD1. V shed 1 base and J 7 bases; nucleotides not matched to a gene: 16. The CDR3 sequence is 17 residues long. Germline CDR1 DFQATT, CDR2 SNEGSKA (reference sequence). This CDR3 is CSARVGQDYLLKQPQHF. DNA for the CDR3: TGCAGTGCTAGAGTTGGACAGGATTACCTCTTAAAGCAGCCCCAGCATTTT.

The rearrangement links TRBV4-3 to TRBJ2-1; D gene unclear. Germline assignment: CDR1 LGHNA and CDR2 YSLEER. CDR3 length equals 14 residues. V was shortened by 1 base and J by 4 bases, with 8 bases between the two germline ends. The CDR3 sequence: CASSQGIGYNEQFF. In DNA form, the CDR3 reads TGCGCCAGCAGCCAAGGGATAGGATACAATGAGCAGTTCTTC.